Below, one TCR beta chain is given with its context. Antigen: not known. The data belong to a study of T cell responses to AZD1222 COVID-19 vaccine. This table comes from immunoSEQ multiplex PCR, and its TCRdb copy is limited to in-frame clones, with some not included. Among 130,000 or so clones listed, approximately 90% were seen once. Overall study findings and caveats: Epitopes outside B.1.351 and B.1.1.7 mutated regions reportedly drew nearly half of spike TCRs. AZD1222 recipients seropositive at baseline numbered only 5 to 7. Sampling that yielded the repertoires occurred only after the peak T cell response.

The CDR3 has 15 residues. V shed 5 bases, J shed 5 bases, and the junction held 9 bases outside the gene matches. Per the germline V gene, CDR1 is SGHTA and CDR2 is FQGNSA. V is TRBV7-2 and J is TRBJ1-1; 9 positions agree with TRBD1. Specimen: peripheral blood, collected on day 0 of AZD1222 vaccination. The receptor comes from an adult in good health. The CDR3 DNA reads TGTGCCAGCAGCATACGGACAGGGGCGGGTACTGAAGCTTTCTTT. Translating it yields CASSIRTGAGTEAFF.